The rows below give T cell receptor beta chains drawn from one sample of a study of T cell changes during pregnancy in multiple sclerosis. Produced via immunoSEQ multiplex PCR; TCRdb's table is partial and in-frame only. This table has roughly 35,000 clones, about nine tenths appearing once. The sequences come from CD4+ T cells from peripheral blood mononuclear cells, collected before pregnancy. The receptor set was obtained from a female donor with multiple sclerosis, enrolled in a pregnancy study. CDR3s include the opening cysteine and the closing phenylalanine or tryptophan. D genes are given only for firm matches. Clone size is given for some rows only: seen once, a few or many times, or a class if the clone is expanded.

. | TRBJ1-1 | . | TRBV11-2 | CASSLALAGAKEAFF | TGTGCCAGCAGCTTAGCCTTGGCAGGGGCTAAAGAAGCTTTCTTT
TRBD2 | TRBJ2-1 | . | TRBV10-3 | CAISEGLAGGNEQFF | TGTGCCATCAGTGAGGGACTAGCGGGAGGTAATGAGCAGTTCTTC
TRBD2 | TRBJ2-7 | . | TRBV7-9 | CASSFYLLAGGPIIYEQYF | TGTGCCAGCAGCTTTTACTTGCTAGCGGGAGGGCCAATTATCTACGAGCAGTACTTC
. | TRBJ1-5 | . | TRBV18 | CASSPQGSNQPQHF | TGTGCCAGCTCACCACAGGGGAGCAATCAGCCCCAGCATTTT
TRBD1 | TRBJ1-3 | . | TRBV29-1 | CSVAGTAGNTIYF | TGCAGCGTCGCCGGGACAGCTGGAAACACCATATATTTT
. | TRBJ2-6 | . | TRBV7-9 | CASSPWGSGANVLTF | TGTGCCAGCAGCCCGTGGGGCTCCGGGGCCAACGTCCTGACTTTC
TRBD2 | TRBJ2-1 | . | TRBV11-2 | CASSRLAGGYNEQFF | TGTGCCAGCAGCCGACTAGCGGGGGGATACAATGAGCAGTTCTTC
TRBD1 | TRBJ1-5 | . | TRBV18 | CASSPGTGVNQPQHF | TGTGCCAGCTCACCAGGGACAGGGGTCAATCAGCCCCAGCATTTT
TRBD2 | TRBJ2-1 | once | TRBV19 | CASSIGRGGLDHNEQFF | TGTGCCAGTAGTATAGGGCGCGGGGGACTAGATCACAATGAGCAGTTCTTC
. | TRBJ1-2 | . | TRBV27 | CASRTTGSGGYTF | TGTGCCAGCAGAACCACAGGGTCAGGGGGCTACACCTTC